This T cell receptor (beta chain) is drawn from a study of beta chain features in type 1 diabetes (dated by TCRdb to about 2018). With respect to the entire study: Mean age, gender distribution, total cell number and subset yield were not different between patients and healthy donors. A total of 107,917,701 sorted cells were examined across all samples, and the number of cells per subset was strongly correlated with RNA yield. In the study, TCRB repertoires of sorted circulating CD4+ T cell subsets from recently diagnosed type 1 diabetes patients were compared with those of matched healthy donors. Regulatory and stem cell-like memory subsets were isolated from only 8 patients and 8 healthy donors, whereas naive and central memory subsets came from all 30 or so donors.

General findings and caveats noted by the study authors: Type 1 diabetes patients showed a moderate but significant shortening of TCRB CDR3 length in all four CD4+ subsets. Naive, central memory and regulatory TCRB repertoires appeared to be more alike among patients than among healthy donors. Only small numbers of individuals were included in the HLA sub-analyses, which left unresolved whether HLA type had any influence on TCRB rearrangement. Because cDNA was sequenced instead of genomic DNA, activated cells with high expression could be over-represented, although the groups did not differ in activation or CD3 levels. PCR may preferentially amplify shorter templates, but because patient and control samples were amplified and corrected together, any resulting skew would affect both groups equally. Patients with type 1 diabetes made fewer insertions and deleted more nucleotides at VDJ recombination sites, implying thymic rearrangement abnormalities.

V and J lose 4 bases and 2 bases, and a span of 14 bases separates them. The CDR3 holds 15 amino acids from the cysteine to the phenylalanine. The sequence is cut down to CDR3 DNA, 45 bases in frame from base 1. Based on the germline V gene, the CDR1 and CDR2 sequences are SGDLS and YYNGEE. The High Capacity cDNA Reverse Transcription Kit was used to reverse transcribe all of the isolated RNA, meaning that expressed TCRB transcripts were what got sequenced. Deep immunoSEQ sequencing was performed on naive, central memory and regulatory T cell samples, with an average of around 3.4 million total reads per sample. After sorted cells were lysed in RLT buffer, RNA was extracted with DNase-treated RNeasy Micro or Mini kits, with the choice depending on cell number. To prevent cross-contamination, each cell subset was processed individually, whereas patient and healthy donor samples were processed jointly. The immunoSEQ multiplex PCR was used to amplify TCRB sequences from cDNA, yielding 87-bp fragments that span the CDR3 region. Sequencing of the amplicons was performed on the Illumina HiSeq platform. On the authors' methods: Synthetic template baselines were used to correct PCR bias computationally, reads within Hamming distance 2 were collapsed, and singletons that could not be merged were discarded. By aligning reads against IMGT, V, D and J genes, CDR3 length, and insertions or deletions at six rearrangement sites were assigned. Within each subset, clonotype counts were normalized to the number of sorted cells before true diversity and Gini coefficients were calculated with the tcR R package. The overlap coefficient, calculated on TCRB nucleotide sequences, was used to quantify repertoire sharing. Out-of-frame TCRB sequences from naive cells were analyzed as a proxy for the pre-selection repertoire. TCRdb's version of the immuneACCESS table is confined to in-frame rearrangements and falls short of the full clone set. An unresolved V gene accounts for under half of the shortfall where checked; the remainder is of unknown origin. D and trimming were read from the DNA, whereas the V and J calls and clone size are those reported in that table. The sample records 140,000 to 150,000 clones, more than 9% of which are singletons. Roughly 1.4% of the sample is in the top ten clones.

A single peripheral blood draw of 95 to 150 mL on average was collected from each donor into heparinised tubes. A BD FACSAria II was used to sort naive, central memory, regulatory and stem cell-like memory CD4+ T cells with a panel that included CD45RO, CCR7, CD25, CD127, CD95 and CD27. A purity above 95% was achieved for all sorted populations. PBMCs were separated immediately by Lymphoprep density gradient centrifugation and were stained directly, without being cultured. So that batch effects would be minimized, each experiment stained and sorted samples in pairs, pairing one healthy donor with one patient. In the case of this clone: Its antigen remains unidentified. Per-nucleotide qualities are absent, and no much larger clonotype sits a single base away.

The clonotype was recovered from a man aged 18 to 30 in good health. Sequenced input: naive CD4+ T cells from blood. The sample's cell subset or site, from its label and the paper: true naive CD4+ T cells. The chain is assembled from TRBV9 and TRBJ2-3; D gene: possibly TRBD1, on 5 matching bases. The CDR3 protein: CASSLQGTNTDTQYF. In nucleotides, the sequence is TGTGCCAGCAGCCTCCAGGGTACGAACACAGATACGCAGTATTTT.